This TCR beta chain emerged from a study of cytomegalovirus exposure and HLA in healthy donors. Of note for this clone: What it recognizes is unknown.

Vbeta (60) and Jbeta (13) primers were used in the PCR. Generated by immunoSEQ multiplex PCR, the TCRdb table keeps only in-frame clones and is missing some. The data contain 110,000 to 150,000 clones, roughly 78% of them singletons. Though probably carrying unrecorded immune exposures, donors were nominally healthy at sampling. Whole-study results and caveats: For presence/absence analyses, sequencing depth was assumed to be roughly uniform across donors. In a later analysis, common viral pathogens appeared linked to several of the most significant clusters. Upon later analysis, TCR association rates were observed to vary by HLA locus, being highest for DRB1 and lowest for HLA-C.

The V and J ends lost 5 bases and 4 bases respectively, with 17 bases between them. CDR1 is KGHSH, CDR2 LQKENI, per germline. The CDR3 sequence is 15 residues long. Sequenced input: PBMCs. The clonotype comes from a man aged 30 to 45 in good health and CMV-seronegative. The rearrangement uses TRBV18 and TRBJ2-5, with a possible D match to TRBD1 (7 bases). CDR3 nucleotide sequence: TGTGCCAGCTCAGCATCTTCAGGGGGGAGAGAGACCCAGTACTTC. This gives the protein CASSASSGGRETQYF.